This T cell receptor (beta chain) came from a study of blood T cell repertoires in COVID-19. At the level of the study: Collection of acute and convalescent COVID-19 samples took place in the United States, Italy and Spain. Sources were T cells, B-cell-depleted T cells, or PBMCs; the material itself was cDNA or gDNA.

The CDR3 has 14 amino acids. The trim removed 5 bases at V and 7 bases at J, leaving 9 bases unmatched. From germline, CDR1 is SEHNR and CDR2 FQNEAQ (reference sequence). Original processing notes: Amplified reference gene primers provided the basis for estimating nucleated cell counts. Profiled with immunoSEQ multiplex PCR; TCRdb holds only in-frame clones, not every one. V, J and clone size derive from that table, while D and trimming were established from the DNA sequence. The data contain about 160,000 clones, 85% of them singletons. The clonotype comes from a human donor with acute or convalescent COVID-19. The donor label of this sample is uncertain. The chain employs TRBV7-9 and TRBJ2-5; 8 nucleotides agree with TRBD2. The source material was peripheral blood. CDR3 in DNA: TGTGCCAGCAGCGCACCGGACCGGGGGGGGACCCAGTACTTC. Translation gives CASSAPDRGGTQYF.